This T cell receptor beta chain stems from a study of human T cells and chemical hapten exposure. Germline V gene data show CDR1 as MNHEY and CDR2 as SMNVEV (reference sequence). After removal of 1 base from V and 6 bases from J, the junction contained 2 bases not matched to a gene. The CDR3 contains 14 residues. Described time point: patch test 3, about 24 weeks after DPC sensitization. Treatment meaning: therapeutic diphenylcyclopropenone sensitization with weekly scalp DPC. TCRdb itself ran the RACE reads through MiXCR, one entry per CDR3 protein. The sample holds 55,000 to 75,000 distinct CDR3 sequences, roughly 12% seen once.

The sample consisted of whole blood, taken in connection with sensitization to the hapten diphenylcyclopropenone (DPC). The receptor's source is a man aged 25 to 40 with alopecia areata. Some clones in this sample may be carry-over from other donors' samples. This chain uses TRBV27 with TRBJ2-7; 11 bases fit TRBD1. DNA of the CDR3: TGTGCCAGCAGTTTATTGGGGACAGGGGGCGAGCAGTACTTC. Translation: CASSLLGTGGEQYF.